In its sample, the clone carrying this T cell receptor (beta chain) was seen once. In the same sample, other DNA sequences code for this CDR3. The sample comes from a study of shared clonotypes between healthy human individuals. Study background: With ages of 18 to 49, the donors were two women and a few men.

This CDR3 spans 10 amino acids. The germline V gene encodes CDR1 DFQATT and CDR2 SNEGSKA (reference sequence). Trimming left V 5 bases short and J 0 bases short, with 2 bases between. Sequencing was performed with immunoSEQ multiplex PCR; in TCRdb, only in-frame clones are kept and a portion is missing. The sample consists of more than 2,000,000 clones, 80% to 95% of them appearing once. The genes are TRBV20-1 and TRBJ2-7; D unresolved. The receptor was isolated from a man aged 18 to 30 in good health. Some clones in this sample may be carry-over from other donors' samples. The sequencing input was naive CD4+ T cells from PBMCs. The subset is: CD45RA+ positively selected. The CDR3 reads CSASSYEQYF. The CDR3 DNA reads as TGCAGTGCTTCCTCCTACGAGCAGTACTTC.